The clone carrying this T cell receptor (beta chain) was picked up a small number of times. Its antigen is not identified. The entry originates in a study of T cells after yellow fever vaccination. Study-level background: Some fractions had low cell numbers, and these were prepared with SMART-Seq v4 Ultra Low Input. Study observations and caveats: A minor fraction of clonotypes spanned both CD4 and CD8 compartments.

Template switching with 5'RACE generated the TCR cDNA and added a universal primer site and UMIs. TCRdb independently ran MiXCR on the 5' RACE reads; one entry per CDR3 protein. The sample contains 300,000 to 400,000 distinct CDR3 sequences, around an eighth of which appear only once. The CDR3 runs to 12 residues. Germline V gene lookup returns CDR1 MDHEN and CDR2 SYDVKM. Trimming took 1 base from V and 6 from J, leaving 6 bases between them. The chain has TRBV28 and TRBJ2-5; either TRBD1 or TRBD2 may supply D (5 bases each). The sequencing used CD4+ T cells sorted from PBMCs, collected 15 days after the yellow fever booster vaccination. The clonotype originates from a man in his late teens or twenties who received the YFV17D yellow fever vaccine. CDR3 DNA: TGTGCCAGCAGTTTATCGGGGCAGACCCAGTACTTC. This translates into CASSLSGQTQYF.